This TCR beta chain appears in the sequencing data of a study of siplizumab effects on memory and regulatory T cells. The length of the CDR3 is 13 residues. The junction had 0 bases not matched to a gene; V was cut back by 0 bases and J by 7 bases. Per the germline V gene, CDR1 is ENHRY and CDR2 is SYGVKD. This table comes from immunoSEQ multiplex PCR, and its TCRdb copy is limited to in-frame clones, with some not included. The data show 70,000 or so clones, with about 89% seen just once and approximately 30% held by the top ten. This chain connects TRBV10-3 to TRBJ2-7, with TRBD1 identical over 10 bases. The receptor was derived from a human donor in good health. Input material: CD8+ T cells sorted from blood. DNA for the CDR3: TGTGCCATCAGTGAGTCGGGACAGGGGGAGCAGTACTTC. Translating it yields CAISESGQGEQYF.